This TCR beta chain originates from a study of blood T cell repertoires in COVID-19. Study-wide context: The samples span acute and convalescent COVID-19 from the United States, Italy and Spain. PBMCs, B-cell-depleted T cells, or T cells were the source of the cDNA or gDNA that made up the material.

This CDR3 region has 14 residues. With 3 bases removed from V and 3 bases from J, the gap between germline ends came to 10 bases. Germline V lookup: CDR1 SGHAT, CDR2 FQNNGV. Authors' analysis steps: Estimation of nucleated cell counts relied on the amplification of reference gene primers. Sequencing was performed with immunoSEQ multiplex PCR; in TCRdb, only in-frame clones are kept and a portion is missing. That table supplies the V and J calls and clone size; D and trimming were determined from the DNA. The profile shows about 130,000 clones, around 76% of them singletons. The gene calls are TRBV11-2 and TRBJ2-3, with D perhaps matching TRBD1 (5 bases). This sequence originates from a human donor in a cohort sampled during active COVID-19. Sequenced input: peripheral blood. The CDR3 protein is CASSLGPGTDTQYF. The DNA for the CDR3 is TGTGCCAGCAGCTTGGGGCCGGGTACAGATACGCAGTATTTT. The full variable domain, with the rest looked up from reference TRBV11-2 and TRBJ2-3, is EAGVAQSPRYKIIEKRQSVAFWCNPISGHATLYWYQQILGQGPKLLIQFQNNGVVDDSQLPKDRFSAERLKGVDSTLKIQPAKLEDSAVYLCASSLGPGTDTQYFGPGTRLTVL.